The rows below give T cell receptor beta chains drawn from one sample of a study of early T cells in non-severe SARS-CoV-2 infection. TCRdb re-called the 5' RACE reads through MiXCR, storing one row per CDR3 protein. Among roughly 63,000 distinct CDR3 sequences listed, 10% to 15% were seen once. The sample was whole blood. Receptor source: an adult who was a healthcare worker with PCR-confirmed SARS-CoV-2 infection or an uninfected control (not recorded which). CDR3s include the opening cysteine and the closing phenylalanine or tryptophan. Each record gives: V gene, CDR3 length, CDR3 protein.

TRBV19	14	CASRDRRHTGELFF
TRBV7-9	22	CASSLAAGTGVPGDRGRTEAFF
TRBV2	12	CASTGQTYGYTF
TRBV4-2	15	CASSQDRGAGDTQYF
TRBV6-1	15	CASSERDTNNSPLHF
TRBV20-1	14	CSARRTLQRDEQYF
TRBV5-6	15	CASSFRPGQGYEQYF
TRBV12-3/TRBV12-4	14	CASKDSASTDTQYF
TRBV6-4	13	CASSDSANTEAFF
TRBV2	13	CASSDGYRDRPYF
TRBV29-1	13	CSVQGISYNEQFF
TRBV12-5	14	CASGWNRAGGIKFF
TRBV12-3/TRBV12-4	14	CASSLGQEADTQYF
TRBV5-1	17	CASSFLSGGYSYNEQFF
TRBV4-1	15	CASSQPRDRGYGYTF
TRBV12-3/TRBV12-4	15	CASSLAQGHNQPQHF
TRBV7-9	14	CASSLAGGDYGYTF
TRBV12-3/TRBV12-4	12	CASSLGANTQYF
TRBV20-1	15	CSARDRQVPGYEQYF
TRBV3-1	19	CASSQPWPLLAGKDNEQFF
TRBV10-3	15	CAIRSDRGARETQYF
TRBV10-1	14	CASSPDRGDTEAFF
TRBV4-1	16	CASSHYSGGMGTEAFF
TRBV10-3	13	CASQSGGEETQYF
TRBV6-5	13	CASSYSSLDGYTF
TRBV4-3	11	CASSHMNEQYF
TRBV21-1	15	CASGPTSGGTDTQYF
TRBV11-2	15	CASSLPGQMDSPLHF
TRBV4-3	13	CASSQIMGDEQYF
TRBV7-9	10	CAPTVPVAFF
TRBV9	14	CASSVRAAGSPLHF
TRBV2	12	CASSELTDTQYF
TRBV19	16	CASSISWDRGGQPQHF
TRBV29-1	10	CSVGQDGYTF
TRBV20-1	16	CSARGGTSGATDTQYF
TRBV5-6	13	CASSKVGGTEAFF
TRBV5-1	15	CASSLGAPSTDTQYF
TRBV5-5	13	CASSGGGTYEQYF
TRBV6-6	15	CASRSLATEGNEQFF
TRBV10-3	14	CAISESMGGSEQYF
TRBV9	15	CASSVGAGENQPQHF